These 23 T cell receptor beta chains came from one sample sequenced in a study of beta chain features in type 1 diabetes. All of the isolated RNA was reverse transcribed, so expressed TCRB transcripts were sequenced. Produced via immunoSEQ multiplex PCR; TCRdb's table is partial and in-frame only. The table lists 120,000 to 150,000 clones, less than 10% of them singletons. Sequencing was performed on central memory CD4+ T cells from blood. The receptors here all came from a woman aged 40 to 50 in good health.

The chain recombines TRBV7-6 with TRBJ2-1; TRBD2 agrees at 13 bases. J gave up 4 bases and V 5 bases, and 2 bases lay outside the gene matches. The CDR3 is 15 amino acids. Germline-derived CDR1 and CDR2 are SGHVS and FNYEAQ. CDR3 protein: CASSQTSGGYNEQFF. In DNA form, the CDR3 reads TGTGCCAGCAGCCAGACTAGCGGGGGGTACAATGAGCAGTTCTTC.

The chain carries TRBV5-1 and TRBJ2-6; weak D call: TRBD2 (5 bases). The length of the CDR3 is 14 residues. The V and J ends lost 4 bases and 0 bases respectively, with 5 bases between them. Germline V gives CDR1 SGHRS, CDR2 YFSETQ. CDR3 DNA: TGCGCCAGCAGCGAGGGCTCTGGGGCCAACGTCCTGACTTTC. The encoded protein is CASSEGSGANVLTF.

This clone was seen more than once but under ten times. This chain links TRBV7-2 with TRBJ2-5; 7 bases map to TRBD1. The CDR3 contains 14 residues. Germline loops: CDR1 SGHTA, CDR2 FQGNSA. Germline trimming cut 1 base from V and 7 bases from J; bases unmatched to any gene: 6. The CDR3 reads CASSLVGGGGTQYF. CDR3 DNA: TGTGCCAGCAGCTTAGTAGGGGGCGGTGGGACCCAGTACTTC.

This clone has more than one count but fewer than ten. V is TRBV27 and J is TRBJ1-6; 7 bases fit TRBD1. CDR1 and CDR2 (germline): MNHEY, SMNVEV (reference sequence). The CDR3 covers 15 residues. V shed 4 bases and J 6 bases; nucleotides not matched to a gene: 6. The CDR3 here is CASSSGQASNSPLHF. Written as DNA, the CDR3 is TGTGCCAGCAGTTCCGGACAGGCGAGTAATTCACCCCTCCACTTT.

The V gene is TRBV6-6, the J gene TRBJ1-6; D possibly corresponds to TRBD1 (6 bases). The CDR3 runs 13 residues. Germline CDR1 reads MNHNY; CDR2 reads SVGAGI (reference sequence). V was cut by 6 bases and J by 6 bases, with 9 bases left in between. The CDR3 DNA follows: TGTGCCAGCAGAGCAGGGGTTAATTCACCCCTCCACTTT. Its protein product is CASRAGVNSPLHF.

This clone has just a few counts. The chain carries TRBV7-9 and TRBJ2-1, with 9 bases aligning to TRBD1. Germline values: CDR1 SEHNR, CDR2 FQNEAQ (reference sequence). V trimming: 3 bases; J trimming: 5 bases; junction bases outside the gene matches: 11. The CDR3 is made up of 17 amino acids. This CDR3 reads CASSLLLSGQGNNEQFF. CDR3 in DNA: TGTGCCAGCAGCTTGCTTTTATCGGGACAGGGCAACAATGAGCAGTTCTTC.

The chain has TRBV19 and TRBJ2-1, with TRBD1 as a possible D gene (6 bases). The V end was cut by 3 bases, the J end by 4 bases, with 19 bases between. The CDR3 totals 17 residues. Per the germline V gene, CDR1 is LNHDA and CDR2 is SQIVND (reference sequence). CDR3 DNA sequence: TGTGCCAGTAGTATTTGGGGGCGGACCGTAAAATACAATGAGCAGTTCTTC. This translates into CASSIWGRTVKYNEQFF.

The chain uses TRBV19 and TRBJ2-3; TRBD1 aligns across 7 bases. The CDR3 consists of 14 residues. Germline values: CDR1 LNHDA, CDR2 SQIVND (reference sequence). The junction had 7 bases not matched to a gene; V was cut back by 4 bases and J by 6 bases. CDR3 bases: TGTGCCAGTAGTAGCCCACAGGGGTGGGATACGCAGTATTTT. Its protein is CASSSPQGWDTQYF. Based on the CDR3 plus reference TRBV19 and TRBJ2-3, the full variable domain is DGGITQSPKYLFRKEGQNVTLSCEQNLNHDAMYWYRQDPGQGLRLIYYSQIVNDFQKGDIAEGYSVSREKKESFPLTVTSAQKNPTAFYLCASSSPQGWDTQYFGPGTRLTVL.

The CDR3 DNA reads as TGTGCCAGCAGTTTCGGACAGGGCGGAGGGGAGCAGTACTTC. It yields the protein CASSFGQGGGEQYF. This chain connects TRBV27 to TRBJ2-7; 8 bases are a match to TRBD1. The V gene's germline CDR1 is MNHEY and CDR2 SMNVEV (reference sequence). J was trimmed by 7 bases and V by 3 bases; bases with no gene match: 8. CDR3 length: 14 amino acids.

The chain is built from TRBV18 and TRBJ1-6, with 9 bases that match TRBD1. In germline, CDR1 is KGHSH, CDR2 LQKENI. CDR3 length equals 15 residues. J gave up 10 bases and V 5 bases, and 9 bases lay outside the gene matches. In DNA form, the CDR3 reads TGTGCCAGCTCAGCCGGGACAGGGATCGGGTCACCCCTCCACTTT. Amino acid sequence: CASSAGTGIGSPLHF.

DNA for the CDR3: TGCGCCAGCAGCTTGGAGGGACAGTCTATGAACACTGAAGCTTTCTTT. Translating gives CASSLEGQSMNTEAFF. This chain links TRBV5-1 with TRBJ1-1; 7 bases map to TRBD1. The germline V gene has CDR1 SGHRS and CDR2 YFSETQ. Trimming at V came to 0 bases and at J to 0 bases, leaving 5 bases not matched to a gene. The CDR3 has 16 amino acids.

The count of this clone is one. The chain joins TRBV5-4 to TRBJ2-5, with TRBD1 as a possible D gene (6 bases). CDR1 and CDR2 from the germline V gene are SGHNT and YYREEE (reference sequence). This CDR3 comprises 14 residues. V dropped 0 bases and J dropped 5 bases, with 11 bases sitting between them. The CDR3 sequence is CASSLDRVRETQYF. The CDR3 bases are TGTGCCAGCAGCTTGGACAGGGTAAGGGAGACCCAGTACTTC.

V is TRBV27 and J is TRBJ1-1; TRBD1 aligns across 8 bases. J lost 1 base, V lost 3 bases, and 4 bases had no gene match. The CDR3 runs 15 residues. Germline V gene lookup returns CDR1 MNHEY and CDR2 SMNVEV (reference sequence). CDR3 sequence reads: CASSFLDRGNTEAFF. The CDR3 bases are TGTGCCAGCAGTTTTCTTGACAGGGGGAACACTGAAGCTTTCTTT.

This clone was recorded a few times. The gene calls are TRBV4-3 and TRBJ2-6; D call uncertain. V lost 2 bases and J 2 bases, leaving 4 bases between the germline ends. This CDR3 contains 14 residues. The germline CDR1 and CDR2 sequences are LGHNA and YSLEER. This CDR3 reads CASSQPTGANVLTF. Here the CDR3 DNA reads TGCGCCAGCAGCCAACCAACTGGGGCCAACGTCCTGACTTTC.

This chain uses TRBV5-1 with TRBJ2-1; 14 positions match TRBD2. Unmatched junction bases numbered 2, after V lost 5 bases and J lost 7 bases. Germline V gene sequence: CDR1 SGHRS, CDR2 YFSETQ. This CDR3 spans 14 amino acids. CDR3 nucleotides: TGCGCCAGCAGGGGGACTAGCGGGGGTAATGAGCAGTTCTTC. This sequence encodes CASRGTSGGNEQFF.

The chain joins TRBV2 to TRBJ2-2, with 12 bases identical to TRBD2. The CDR3 sequence is 15 residues long. CDR1 is SNHLY and CDR2 is FYNNEI in the germline V gene. V trimming: 7 bases; J trimming: 5 bases; junction bases outside the gene matches: 5. DNA for the CDR3: TGTGCCAGCACTCTAGCGGGGGGGCTTACCGGGGAGCTGTTTTTT. Its translation is CASTLAGGLTGELFF.

This CDR3 is CSVGAGYGNTIYF. CDR3 bases: TGCAGCGTTGGGGCCGGATATGGAAACACCATATATTTT. The genes are TRBV29-1 and TRBJ1-3; D is uncertain. The CDR3 totals 13 residues. Germline values: CDR1 SQVTM, CDR2 ANQGSEA. V lost 4 bases to trimming and J lost 3 bases, with 10 bases between them. The full variable domain, completed using reference TRBV29-1 and TRBJ1-3, is SAVISQKPSRDICQRGTSLTIQCQVDSQVTMMFWYRQQPGQSLTLIATANQGSEATYESGFVIDKFPISRPNLTFSTLTVSNMSPEDSSIYLCSVGAGYGNTIYFGEGSWLTVV.

This chain connects TRBV7-9 to TRBJ1-1; the D gene is possibly TRBD1 (6 bases). The CDR3 extends over 14 amino acids. Germline assignment: CDR1 SEHNR and CDR2 FQNEAQ (reference sequence). V was cut by 4 bases and J by 4 bases, with 13 bases left in between. The DNA of the CDR3 is TGTGCCAGCAGCTGGGACACGGGTCTCACTGAAGCTTTCTTT. Translation: CASSWDTGLTEAFF.

The chain employs TRBV6-1 and TRBJ2-7; maybe TRBD2 (5 bases). There are 13 residues in the CDR3. The germline CDR1 and CDR2 sequences are MNHNS and SASEGT. Trimming pared 6 bases from V and 5 bases from J, leaving 14 bases between. The chain's CDR3 is CASRDRGRDEQYF. The CDR3 coding sequence is TGTGCCAGCAGGGATCGAGGGCGGGACGAGCAGTACTTC.

The chain carries TRBV5-1 and TRBJ2-1; 8 positions match TRBD2. The CDR3 has 14 amino acids. CDR1 and CDR2 (germline): SGHRS, YFSETQ. Germline trimming cut 2 bases from V and 7 bases from J; bases unmatched to any gene: 5. This CDR3 is CASSFTSGINEQFF. CDR3 in DNA: TGCGCCAGCAGCTTCACTAGCGGAATAAATGAGCAGTTCTTC.

The chain carries TRBV5-1 and TRBJ2-5; 11 nucleotides agree with TRBD2. V was pared by 2 bases and J by 4 bases, with 1 base of the junction left unmatched. Germline CDR1 reads SGHRS; CDR2 reads YFSETQ. CDR3 length equals 14 residues. The CDR3 DNA reads TGCGCCAGCAGCTTTCTAGCGGGAGGAGAGACCCAGTACTTC. Its translation: CASSFLAGGETQYF. Together with reference TRBV5-1 and TRBJ2-5, the CDR3 gives the full variable domain: KAGVTQTPRYLIKTRGQQVTLSCSPISGHRSVSWYQQTPGQGLQFLFEYFSETQRNKGNFPGRFSGRQFSNSRSEMNVSTLELGDSALYLCASSFLAGGETQYFGPGTRLLVL.

The genes are TRBV5-1 and TRBJ1-4; 7 bases map to TRBD1. Germline trimming cut 2 bases from V and 0 bases from J; bases unmatched to any gene: 4. The CDR3 covers 16 residues. Germline V CDR1 and CDR2: SGHRS, YFSETQ. This CDR3 is CASSFAGGTTNEKLFF. DNA for the CDR3: TGCGCCAGCAGCTTCGCAGGGGGAACAACTAATGAAAAACTGTTTTTT.

This sequence joins TRBV5-1 and TRBJ2-3; TRBD2 matches 8 bases. The CDR3 consists of 17 residues. Per the germline V gene, CDR1 is SGHRS and CDR2 is YFSETQ. V was clipped by 3 bases and J by 6 bases; unmatched bases: 15. Here the CDR3 reads CASSSPRGGHYSDTQYF. The CDR3 coding sequence is TGCGCCAGCAGCTCTCCTCGGGGGGGGCATTACTCGGATACGCAGTATTTT.